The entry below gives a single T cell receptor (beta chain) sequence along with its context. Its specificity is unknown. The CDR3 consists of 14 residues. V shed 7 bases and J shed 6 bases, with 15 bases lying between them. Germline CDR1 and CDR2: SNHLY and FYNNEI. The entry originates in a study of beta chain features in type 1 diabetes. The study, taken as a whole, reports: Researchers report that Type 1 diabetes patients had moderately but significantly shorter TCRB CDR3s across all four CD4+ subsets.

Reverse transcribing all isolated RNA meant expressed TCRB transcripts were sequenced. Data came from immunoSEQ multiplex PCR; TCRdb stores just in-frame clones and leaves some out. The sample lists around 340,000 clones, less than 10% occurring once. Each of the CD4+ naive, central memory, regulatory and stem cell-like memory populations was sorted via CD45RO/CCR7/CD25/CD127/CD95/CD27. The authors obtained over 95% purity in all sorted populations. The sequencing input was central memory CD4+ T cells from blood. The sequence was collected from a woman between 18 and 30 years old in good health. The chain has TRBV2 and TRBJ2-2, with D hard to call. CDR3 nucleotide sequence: TGTGCCAGCACCCCACACCCTGGAGCCGGGGAGCTGTTTTTT. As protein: CASTPHPGAGELFF.